These 15 T cell receptor beta chains were all obtained from the same sample, sequenced in a study of control samples from healthy donors and cancer patients. Data came from immunoSEQ multiplex PCR; TCRdb stores just in-frame clones and leaves some out. The table has over 150,000 clones, around 92% seen once. Material: blood. These receptors all come from a woman aged 40 to 50 in good health.

The chain has TRBV3-1 (or the pseudogene TRBV3-2) and TRBJ1-1; D unresolved. CDR3 size: 15 residues. Trimming removed 3 bases from V and 0 bases from J, with 11 bases in between. Germline values: CDR1 LGHDT, CDR2 YNNKEL (reference sequence). CDR3 sequence: CASSQGVGVNTEAFF. As DNA, the CDR3 is TGTGCCAGCAGCCAGGGAGTAGGAGTGAACACTGAAGCTTTCTTT.

The rearrangement uses TRBV5-4 and TRBJ2-1; D is unclear. This CDR3 is built from 12 residues. The germline V gene encodes CDR1 SGHNT and CDR2 YYREEE (reference sequence). V lost 5 bases and J lost 9, with 12 bases in between. In nucleotides, the CDR3 is TGTGCCAGCAGAAAAGGTGTAGGTGAGCAGTTCTTC. The encoded protein is CASRKGVGEQFF. The variable domain in full, completed from reference TRBV5-4 and TRBJ2-1, reads ETGVTQSPTHLIKTRGQQVTLRCSSQSGHNTVSWYQQALGQGPQFIFQYYREEENGRGNFPPRFSGLQFPNYSSELNVNALELDDSALYLCASRKGVGEQFFGPGTRLTVL.

V gene TRBV11-2 combines with J gene TRBJ1-6, with 8 nucleotides matching TRBD1. Trimming cost V 3 bases and J 10 bases; bases outside gene matches: 5. The CDR3 is made up of 14 amino acids. Germline lookup yields CDR1 SGHAT and CDR2 FQNNGV. Here the CDR3 reads CASSFGQGKSPLHF. The CDR3 DNA reads as TGTGCCAGCAGCTTCGGACAGGGCAAATCACCCCTCCACTTT.

The gene calls are TRBV6-5 and TRBJ1-2; a possible D gene is TRBD1 (5 bases). Germline loops: CDR1 MNHEY, CDR2 SVGAGI. This CDR3 spans 13 amino acids. The V end lost 8 bases, the J end lost 3 bases, and 13 bases lay between the germline ends. The CDR3, as DNA: TGTGCCAGCGACCTCGACAGAGACTATGGCTACACCTTC. Protein: CASDLDRDYGYTF.

This clone was recorded only once. The gene calls are TRBV6-5 and TRBJ1-6; 7 bases agree with TRBD1. The V and J ends lost 6 bases and 11 bases, in that order; junction bases with no gene match: 1. The length of the CDR3 is 11 residues. Germline values: CDR1 MNHEY, CDR2 SVGAGI. The CDR3 reads CASRQGPPLHF. The DNA of the CDR3 is TGTGCCAGCAGACAGGGGCCACCCCTCCACTTT.

The J gene is TRBJ2-1, the V gene TRBV7-6, with 8 bases lining up with TRBD2. Germline V gene data show CDR1 as SGHVS and CDR2 as FNYEAQ. V shed 1 base and J 3 bases; nucleotides not matched to a gene: 11. CDR3 length: 18 residues. The CDR3 is CASSLDLWRGEYYNEQFF. The CDR3 DNA reads as TGTGCCAGCAGCTTAGATCTATGGCGGGGGGAATACTACAATGAGCAGTTCTTC.

The chain carries TRBV7-8 and TRBJ2-1, with a possible D match to TRBD2 (7 bases). In germline, CDR1 is SGHVS, CDR2 FQNEAQ. This CDR3 is 16 amino acids long. Trimming removed 5 bases at V and 6 bases at J, with 20 bases between. The CDR3 DNA sequence: TGTGCCAGCAGCCAACTCGAGGGGGGGCCAGTCAATGAGCAGTTCTTC. This encodes CASSQLEGGPVNEQFF.

This clone was found once. The gene calls are TRBV6-6 and TRBJ1-1, with D perhaps TRBD1 (5 bases). CDR1 is MNHNY, CDR2 SVGAGI, per germline (reference sequence). Trimming removed 6 bases from V and 4 bases from J, with 12 bases in between. CDR3 size: 13 residues. CDR3 DNA: TGTGCCAGCAGAAACGGGGGTATCACTGAAGCTTTCTTT. It encodes CASRNGGITEAFF.

This rearrangement joins TRBV27 to TRBJ2-7, with TRBD2 as a possible D gene (5 bases). CDR3 length: 14 residues. Trimming left V 0 bases short and J 5 bases short, with 11 bases between. The germline V gene encodes CDR1 MNHEY and CDR2 SMNVEV (reference sequence). CDR3 amino acids: CASSLSIGVHEQYF. The CDR3 nucleotides read TGTGCCAGCAGTTTATCGATCGGGGTACACGAGCAGTACTTC.

The chain couples TRBV6-6 to TRBJ2-3, with 8 positions matching TRBD2. This CDR3 comprises 17 residues. The germline CDR1 and CDR2 sequences are MNHNY and SVGAGI (reference sequence). The V and J ends lost 5 bases and 2 bases, in that order; junction bases with no gene match: 12. The CDR3 here is CASSPHLQAGATDTQYF. Written as DNA, the CDR3 is TGTGCCAGCAGTCCCCATCTCCAAGCGGGAGCCACAGATACGCAGTATTTT.

This rearrangement joins TRBV7-9 to TRBJ2-2, with TRBD1 as a possible D gene (6 bases). CDR1 is SEHNR, CDR2 FQNEAQ, per germline (reference sequence). There are 14 residues in the CDR3. V lost 4 bases and J 4 bases, leaving 10 bases between the germline ends. The CDR3 sequence: CASSYRVSTGELFF. The CDR3 DNA reads TGTGCCAGCAGCTACAGGGTGAGCACCGGGGAGCTGTTTTTT. Complete variable domain (other parts from reference TRBV7-9 and TRBJ2-2): DTGVSQNPRHKITKRGQNVTFRCDPISEHNRLYWYRQTLGQGPEFLTYFQNEAQLEKSRLLSDRFSAERPKGSFSTLEIQRTEQGDSAMYLCASSYRVSTGELFFGEGSRLTVL.

This rearrangement joins TRBV7-9 to TRBJ1-2, with 8 bases aligning to TRBD1. Germline-derived CDR1 and CDR2 are SEHNR and FQNEAQ (reference sequence). The V and J ends lost 3 bases and 8 bases, in that order; junction bases with no gene match: 5. The CDR3 extends over 13 amino acids. This chain's CDR3 is CASSFQGARGYTF. In DNA form, the CDR3 reads TGTGCCAGCAGCTTTCAGGGGGCGAGAGGCTACACCTTC. The full variable domain, its missing parts supplied by reference TRBV7-9 and TRBJ1-2, is DTGVSQNPRHKITKRGQNVTFRCDPISEHNRLYWYRQTLGQGPEFLTYFQNEAQLEKSRLLSDRFSAERPKGSFSTLEIQRTEQGDSAMYLCASSFQGARGYTFGSGTRLTVV.

The CDR3 loop is CASSPWAGGSTDTQYF. The DNA of the CDR3 is TGTGCCAGCAGCCCATGGGCGGGGGGAAGCACAGATACGCAGTATTTT. The chain has TRBV11-2 and TRBJ2-3, with 8 bases that match TRBD2. V lost 5 bases, J lost 0 bases, and 7 bases stayed unmatched. The CDR3 covers 16 residues. Germline V gene data show CDR1 as SGHAT and CDR2 as FQNNGV.

The rearrangement joins TRBV25-1 to TRBJ1-2, with 7 bases that match TRBD1. This CDR3 spans 13 amino acids. V shed 4 bases and J 4 bases; nucleotides not matched to a gene: 3. Germline loops: CDR1 MGHDK, CDR2 SYGVNS. The CDR3 here is CASSATGFYGYTF. The CDR3 bases are TGTGCCAGCAGTGCGACAGGGTTCTATGGCTACACCTTC.

The gene calls are TRBV13 and TRBJ2-7, with D possibly TRBD1 on 6 matching bases. Germline CDR1 PRHDT, CDR2 FYEKMQ (reference sequence). The CDR3 has 14 residues. With 5 bases removed from V and 4 bases from J, the gap between germline ends came to 15 bases. CDR3 loop: CASSPGQVRYEQYF. Written as DNA, the CDR3 is TGTGCCAGCAGCCCGGGACAAGTCAGATACGAGCAGTACTTC.